This TCR beta chain derives from a study of cytomegalovirus exposure and HLA in healthy donors. About the research overall: Early release data held tens of millions of unique TCRs from HLA-typed donors.

Donors had nominal health at sampling but likely had unrecorded immune exposures. Trimming removed 5 bases at V and 5 bases at J, with 9 bases between. Per germline, CDR1 MNHNS and CDR2 SASEGT. The CDR3 runs to 13 residues. Study-wide results and caveats: When analyzed later, a missense DCLRE1C variant was found to be linked to TCR beta V- and J-gene trimming. Using the classifier, cytomegalovirus status was reportedly diagnosed with high specificity and sensitivity.

PCR employed 60 Vbeta and 13 Jbeta primers. TCRdb's table, derived via immunoSEQ multiplex PCR, lists solely in-frame clones and lacks some. The sample has some 130,000 clones; under 85% are singletons. Notes on this clone: Its specificity is not known.

The source material was PBMCs. The clonotype originates from a man younger than 40 in good health and CMV-seronegative. The chain links TRBV6-1 to TRBJ2-2, with D possibly being TRBD1 (5 bases). CDR3 coding DNA: TGTGCCAGCAGTCAGGGTCGGACCGGGGAGCTGTTTTTT. Its translation: CASSQGRTGELFF.